This T cell receptor (beta chain) originates from a study of T cells in Graves' hyperthyroidism and ophthalmopathy. TCR beta CDR3 regions were amplified from RNA. The HTBI primer set was used in a first-round RT-PCR of the TCR CDR3. MiXCR, run by TCRdb on the multiplex PCR reads, gives a single entry per CDR3 protein. The sample shows around 580,000 distinct CDR3 sequences, 35% to 55% of them seen only once. Per germline, CDR1 SGHTA and CDR2 FQGNSA. This CDR3 is 15 amino acids long. V was cut by 7 bases and J by 3 bases, with 19 bases left in between. This clonotype has a single count. The rearrangement uses TRBV7-2 and TRBJ2-7; TRBD1 is a possible D gene (6 bases). The clonotype comes from a woman in her late teens or twenties with Graves' hyperthyroidism. Sequenced material: peripheral blood or thyroid tissue (not recorded which). CDR3 protein: CASTFIPPGDYEQYF. For the CDR3, the DNA is TGTGCCAGCACCTTCATCCCCCCAGGGGACTACGAGCAGTACTTC.